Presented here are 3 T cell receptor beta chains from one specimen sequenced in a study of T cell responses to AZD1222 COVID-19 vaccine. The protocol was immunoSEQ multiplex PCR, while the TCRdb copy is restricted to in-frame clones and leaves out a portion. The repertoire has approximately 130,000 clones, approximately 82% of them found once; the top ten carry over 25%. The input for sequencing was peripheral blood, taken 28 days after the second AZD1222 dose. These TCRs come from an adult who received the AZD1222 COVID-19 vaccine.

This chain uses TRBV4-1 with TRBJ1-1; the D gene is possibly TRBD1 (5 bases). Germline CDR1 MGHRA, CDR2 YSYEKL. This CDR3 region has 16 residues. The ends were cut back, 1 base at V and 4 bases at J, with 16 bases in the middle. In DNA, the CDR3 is TGCGCCAGCAGCCAAGTCGGAGGGGCGAAGTCCACTGAAGCTTTCTTT. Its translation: CASSQVGGAKSTEAFF.

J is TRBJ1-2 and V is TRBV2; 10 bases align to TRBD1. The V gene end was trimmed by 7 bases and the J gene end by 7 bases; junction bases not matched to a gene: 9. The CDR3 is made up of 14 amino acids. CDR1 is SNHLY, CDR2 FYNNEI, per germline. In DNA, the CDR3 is TGTGCCAGCATTCTCCGGGACAGGGGAGGTGGCTACACCTTC. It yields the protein CASILRDRGGGYTF.

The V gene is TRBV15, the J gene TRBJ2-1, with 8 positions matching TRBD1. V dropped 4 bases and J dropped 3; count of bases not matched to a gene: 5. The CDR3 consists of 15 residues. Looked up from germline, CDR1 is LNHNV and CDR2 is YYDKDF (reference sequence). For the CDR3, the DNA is TGTGCCACCAGCAATTCGGGACAGGACTACAATGAGCAGTTCTTC. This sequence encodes CATSNSGQDYNEQFF.